This TCR beta chain was retrieved from a study of shared clonotypes between healthy human individuals. Turning to the study itself: Each donor contributed plates that comprised three CD4 naive, three CD4 memory, two CD8 naive and one CD8 memory.

Assay: immunoSEQ multiplex PCR; the TCRdb copy retains only in-frame clones and omits some. The table includes some 680,000 clones, 55% to 85% detected once. Study outcomes and limitations: The study found 4.5% to 5% of naive CD4 clonotypes shared across a few donors. The sole specimen, blood, was sampled, and tissue repertoires likely differ. Non-shared clonotypes were found to have lower generation probabilities than the clonotypes that were shared by all four of the sorted-subset donors.

As for this clone: Antigen specificity is unknown.

This CDR3 contains 13 residues. Trimming removed 3 bases from V and 6 bases from J, with 9 bases in between. CDR1 is SGHDN and CDR2 is FVKESK in the germline V gene. The source of this sequence is a woman aged 25 to 39 in good health. The sequenced sample consisted of memory CD4+ T cells sorted from blood. Subset indicated: CD45RA-negative fraction. The chain uses TRBV14 and TRBJ2-1, with TRBD1 as a possible D gene (6 bases). The CDR3 is CASSHLDSNEQFF. The CDR3 DNA follows: TGTGCCAGCAGCCACCTGGACAGCAATGAGCAGTTCTTC.